This T cell receptor beta chain was found in a study of monozygotic twins with inflammatory bowel disease. Study-wide results and caveats: Added variability in patient repertoires may stem from differing immunosuppressive treatments. Healthy co-twins showed greater TCRbeta diversity (inverse Simpson) than IBD patients. Possibly reflecting limited power, no difference in repertoire similarity was found between concordant and discordant twins.

This CDR3 is built from 18 residues. CDR1 is SGHAT, CDR2 FQNNGV, per germline. TCRdb reanalyzed the 5' RACE reads, giving one entry per CDR3 protein sequence and no DNA. The ten most abundant clones cover about 2.6% of a sample with about 450,000 distinct CDR3 sequences. On this clonotype: Its cognate antigen is unknown.

The source of this sequence is a human donor with ulcerative colitis or Crohn's disease, or a healthy co-twin of an affected twin (not recorded which). The genes are TRBV11-2 and TRBJ2-7; lacking DNA, the TRBD1 call made by TCRdb goes unchecked. Material for sequencing was blood. CDR3 residues: CASSRLSWGQSGSYEQYF.